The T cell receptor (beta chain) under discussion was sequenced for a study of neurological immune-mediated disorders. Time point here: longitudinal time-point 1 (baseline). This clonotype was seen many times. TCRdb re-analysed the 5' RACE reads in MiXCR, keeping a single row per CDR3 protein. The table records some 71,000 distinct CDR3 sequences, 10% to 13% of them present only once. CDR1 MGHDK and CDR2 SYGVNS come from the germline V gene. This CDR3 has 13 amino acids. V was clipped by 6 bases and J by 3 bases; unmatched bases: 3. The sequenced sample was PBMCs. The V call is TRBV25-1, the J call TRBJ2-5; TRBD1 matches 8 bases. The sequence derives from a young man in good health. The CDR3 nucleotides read TGTGCCAGCAGCCTGACAGGGGAAGAGACCCAGTACTTC. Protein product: CASSLTGEETQYF.